This TCR beta chain came from a study of blood T cell repertoires in acute mononucleosis (dated by TCRdb to 2020 to 2021). About the full investigation: Acute-phase samples were taken within 2 weeks of symptom onset, representing the primary response. Mean blood EBV load was about 4 log10 genome copies per million B cells during acute infection and 2.5 to 3 at convalescence. During acute infection, about 2% and 1% of blood CD8 T cells were made up of mean YVL-BR-specific and GLC-BM-specific cells, respectively. Points the paper makes about the study in general: With just a few donors in the cohort, the group averages were based on very few individuals. Persistence into convalescence was observed for only about 10% of unique acute clonotypes, yet most of the response was made up by these persisting clonotypes, and the remaining acute clonotypes were seemingly replaced by new diverse de novo clonotypes. Low acute-to-convalescent clonotype overlap might partly reflect sampling error, because only a fraction of each donor's blood was analyzed. For BRLF1 (YVL-BR), TCRalpha CDR3 motifs played a dominant role and TCRbeta a minimal role in TCR repertoire selection.

For TCR profiling, total RNA from at least 10,000 sorted tetramer+ CD8 T cells was reverse transcribed into cDNA. PCR with primers that anneal to V and J regions amplified CDR3 regions and added unique molecular identifiers to track templates. The immunoSEQ platform, including its sequencing and error-correction standards, was used to profile TCRalpha and TCRbeta chains. The authors' pipeline ran thus. Clonal copy numbers were corrected for sequencing and PCR errors, and CDR3s were defined per IMGT conventions. Analysis was limited to productive rearrangements and used immunoSEQ Analyzer versions 2.0 and 3.0, and gene-pairing frequencies were further processed in Microsoft Excel. Circos plots were used to display V-J pairings, and MEME together with a custom motifSearch program was used to find CDR3 motifs. The probability of generation of TCR sequences was calculated using the OLGA algorithm. Clonotypes found at both visits were termed persistent, clonotypes found only in the acute phase were termed nonpersistent, and clonotypes found only at convalescence were termed de novo. A public TCR was defined as an amino acid clonotype used by more than one donor. As stored in TCRdb, this immuneACCESS dataset retains in-frame rearrangements with V and J assigned. A fraction of the clones does not appear; measured against another copy, unresolved V genes explain less than half of the discrepancy, and the remainder lacks a known reason. The DNA was the basis for D and trimming; V, J and clone size are from that table. The table for this sample lists some 6,600 clones; 25% to 30% of them were counted only once. The ten top clones hold about 30% of the sample.

This clone was seen a handful of times. Base qualities are missing; no much larger clone stands one base away. This sample's time point label indicates: acute infectious mononucleosis, at clinical presentation within 2 weeks of symptom onset (visit 1). Over the course of primary infection, this study followed CD8 T cell responses against two immunodominant EBV epitopes, BRLF1 109 (YVL-BR) and BMLF1 280 (GLC-BM). Primary EBV infection was taken to be indicated by a positive serum heterophile antibody test and EBV viral capsid antigen-specific IgM. Magnetic positive selection (MACS) was first used to enrich total CD8 T cells from PBMCs. A FACSAria III was used to sort live CD3+ CD8+ tetramer+ cells to a purity above 85%. A PE-conjugated tetramer loaded with the BRLF1 109-117 peptide was used for cell sorting. At both acute infection and convalescence, EBV epitope-specific CD8 T cells were tetramer-sorted, and the TCR repertoires of those cells were deep-sequenced directly ex vivo. The donors were a few individuals between roughly 18 and 30 years old who had clinical acute infectious mononucleosis along with laboratory evidence of primary EBV infection. Heparinized peripheral blood was collected once when donors presented clinically with mononucleosis symptoms and a second time roughly 6 months afterward. PBMCs were isolated by Ficoll-Paque density gradient centrifugation.

Trimming costs V 5 bases and J 5 bases, and their ends lie 21 bases apart. Reading from cysteine to phenylalanine, the CDR3 counts 16 amino acids. Only the CDR3 region is kept as DNA, spanning 48 bases read in frame from base 1. Via the germline V gene, CDR1 is SGHAT and CDR2 FQNNGV. The receptor comes from a woman between 18 and 30 years old with infectious mononucleosis caused by EBV. Here the chain combines TRBV11-2 and TRBJ2-5; TRBD2 is possibly the D segment (6 matching bases). This sample comprised EBV YVL epitope tetramer+ CD8+ T cells sorted from PBMCs, obtained during acute infectious mononucleosis. The sample's cell subset or site label is to be understood as: CD8 T cells binding a tetramer with EBV BRLF1 109-117 peptide (YVL-BR). The CDR3 region has the sequence CASSPLLAGSGETQYF. The nucleotide sequence reads TGTGCCAGCAGCCCTCTATTGGCGGGGAGTGGGGAGACCCAGTACTTC.